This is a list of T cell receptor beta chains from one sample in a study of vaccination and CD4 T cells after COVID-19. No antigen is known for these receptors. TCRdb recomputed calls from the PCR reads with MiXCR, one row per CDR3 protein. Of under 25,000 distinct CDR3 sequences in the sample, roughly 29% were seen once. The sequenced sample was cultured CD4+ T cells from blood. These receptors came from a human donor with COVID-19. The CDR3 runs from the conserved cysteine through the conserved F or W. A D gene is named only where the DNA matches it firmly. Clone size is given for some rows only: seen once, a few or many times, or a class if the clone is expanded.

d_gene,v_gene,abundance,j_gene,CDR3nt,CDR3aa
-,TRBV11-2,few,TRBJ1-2,TGTGCCAGCAGCTTAGGTCGAGTCGACTATGGCTACACCTTC,CASSLGRVDYGYTF
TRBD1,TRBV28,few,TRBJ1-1,TGTGCCAGCAGCATCACAGGGGCGAACACTGAAGCTTTCTTT,CASSITGANTEAFF
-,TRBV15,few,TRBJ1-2,TGTGCCACCAGCATGGAGAGGGTACACTACACCTTC,CATSMERVHYTF
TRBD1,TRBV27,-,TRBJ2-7,TGTGCCAGCAGTTTGACAGGGCGGTCCCACGAGCAGTACTTC,CASSLTGRSHEQYF
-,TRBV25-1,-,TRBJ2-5,TGTGCCAGCGCGTCTCAGGGAAGGGCACAAGAGACCCAGTACTTC,CASASQGRAQETQYF
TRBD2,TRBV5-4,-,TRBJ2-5,TGTGCCAGCAGCTACCCCTCAGCGGGGGGGCTGGAGACCCAGTACTTC,CASSYPSAGGLETQYF
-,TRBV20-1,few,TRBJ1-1,TGCAGTGCTAGAGTTTTGGGATACGCTTTCTTT,CSARVLGYAFF
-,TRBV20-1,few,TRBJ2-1,TGCAGTGCACCTCATAACGCCAATGAGCAGTTCTTC,CSAPHNANEQFF
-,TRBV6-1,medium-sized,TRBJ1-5,TGTGCCAGCAGTCCGACAGCTAGCAATCAGCCCCAGCATTTT,CASSPTASNQPQHF
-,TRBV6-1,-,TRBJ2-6,TGTGCCAGCAGAAACACACGTCCCTCGGCCAACGTCCTGACTTTC,CASRNTRPSANVLTF
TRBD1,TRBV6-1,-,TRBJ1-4,TGTGCCAGCAGCGCCGCCGGGACAGGGGTGGAAAAACTGTTTTTT,CASSAAGTGVEKLFF
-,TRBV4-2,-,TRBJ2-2,TGTGCCAGCAGCCAAGACACAGGGGGGGACGGGGAGCTGTTTTTT,CASSQDTGGDGELFF
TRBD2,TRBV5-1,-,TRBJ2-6,TGCGCCAGCACCACGGGGGGGGCTGGGGCCAACGTCCTGACTTTC,CASTTGGAGANVLTF
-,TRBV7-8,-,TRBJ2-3,TGTGCCAGCAGCTTTTCTAGGGGTGATACGCAGTATTTT,CASSFSRGDTQYF